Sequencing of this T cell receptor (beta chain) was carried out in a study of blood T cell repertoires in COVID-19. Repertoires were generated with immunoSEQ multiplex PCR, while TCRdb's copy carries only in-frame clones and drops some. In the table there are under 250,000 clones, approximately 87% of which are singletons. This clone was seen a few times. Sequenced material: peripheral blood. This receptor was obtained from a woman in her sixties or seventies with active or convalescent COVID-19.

CDR3 loop: CASSLAPGNGEQYF. CDR3 nucleotide sequence: TGTGCCAGCAGCTTAGCCCCAGGGAACGGCGAGCAGTACTTC. The chain has TRBV7-2 and TRBJ2-7; D is perhaps TRBD1 (5 bases). The germline V and J ends were trimmed by 0 bases and 6 bases, with 12 bases remaining between them. The CDR3 consists of 14 residues. Germline V lookup: CDR1 SGHTA, CDR2 FQGNSA.